The clone carrying this T cell receptor beta chain showed up just once. The V gene's germline CDR1 is MDHEN and CDR2 SYDVKM. This CDR3 has 20 residues. Trimming stripped 2 bases from V and 0 bases from J, with 20 bases between. As originally analysed: Estimates of nucleated cell counts were drawn from the amplification of reference gene primers. Method: immunoSEQ multiplex PCR; TCRdb's copy keeps in-frame clones and lacks some. V and J calls and clone size are given by that table; D and trimming were obtained from the DNA. The sample includes approximately 300,000 clones, 80% to 85% of them seen just once. The sample originates from a study of blood T cell repertoires in COVID-19. Study-level background: The origin of the acute and convalescent COVID-19 samples was the United States, Italy and Spain. From T cells, B-cell-depleted T cells, or PBMCs came the material, which was cDNA or gDNA.

Sequencing used peripheral blood. This TCR derives from a person aged 65-85 years with COVID-19, enrolled during active disease. V gene TRBV28 combines with J gene TRBJ2-6, with D perhaps TRBD2 (6 bases). The CDR3 nucleotides read TGTGCCAGCAGTTTAGTTTTATGGCGGGACTCTAACTCTGGGGCCAACGTCCTGACTTTC. Residues: CASSLVLWRDSNSGANVLTF.